The T cell receptor beta chain under discussion was sequenced for a study of CD8+ T cells in alopecia areata. Turning to the study itself: Tofacitinib continued for 6 to 18 months and was then withheld for 6 months.

cDNA prepared by RNA extraction and subsequent reverse transcription served as the template for sequencing. The data were produced by immunoSEQ multiplex PCR, yet TCRdb's version contains in-frame clones alone and is incomplete. The sample lists approximately 65,000 clones, 40% to 50% seen once, with about 18% in the top ten. Study conclusions and caveats: When scalp samples are sequenced, resident alphabeta T cells of normal skin are also captured. Lesional scalp, notably in alopecia totalis/universalis, had clonality above that of normal scalp.

A note on this clone: The antigen is undetermined.

The source of this sequence is a human donor with alopecia areata. Sample: CD8+ T cells sorted from blood, taken at week 0.

The CDR3 reads CASSPTGPTPETQYF. CDR3 nucleotide sequence: TGTGCCAGCAGCCCGACAGGGCCCACCCCAGAGACCCAGTACTTC. The chain combines TRBV6-5 with TRBJ2-5; 7 bases align to TRBD1. The CDR3 runs 15 residues. V trimming: 6 bases; J trimming: 4 bases; junction bases outside the gene matches: 11. The germline V gene has CDR1 MNHEY and CDR2 SVGAGI.